The rows below give T cell receptor beta chains drawn from one sample of a study of Ad26.COV2.S vaccination and SARS-CoV-2 variants. Some clones are missing from TCRdb's copy, which holds only in-frame ones; the method was immunoSEQ multiplex PCR. Here the sample spans fewer than 600,000 clones, 80% to 90% being singletons. Source: peripheral blood, taken in a trial of Ad26.COV2.S vaccine versus placebo. The receptors originated from a person aged 18-60 years who received the Ad26.COV2.S COVID-19 vaccine or a placebo. Each CDR3 is given with its conserved first and last residue. D genes are given only for firm matches. Size is omitted from some rows. Given values are once, few, many or a class for expanded clones.

clone size | D gene | J gene | V gene | CDR3 DNA | CDR3 protein
. | . | TRBJ1-2 | TRBV5-1 | TGCGCCAGCAGCTTGGAAGGCAGGGGTTTCTATGGCTACACCTTC | CASSLEGRGFYGYTF
. | TRBD2 | TRBJ2-7 | TRBV7-6 | TGTGCCAGCAGCTTAGTTGCGGGGGAAGGGTCGTTCTACGAGCAGTACTTC | CASSLVAGEGSFYEQYF
. | TRBD1 | TRBJ1-1 | TRBV4-2 | TGTGCCAGCAGCCAAGACCGGACAGGGCCGAACACTGAAGCTTTCTTT | CASSQDRTGPNTEAFF
. | . | TRBJ2-2 | TRBV7-9 | TGTGCCAGCAGCTTAGAACGCGGGGAGCTGTTTTTT | CASSLERGELFF
medium-sized | . | TRBJ1-2 | TRBV3-1/TRBV3-2 | TGTGCCAGCAGCTACGGGAAGAACTATGGCTACACCTTC | CASSYGKNYGYTF
once | . | TRBJ1-1 | TRBV20-1 | TGCAGTGCTAGTTTTGGCCGGGGACGGACTGAAGCTTTCTTT | CSASFGRGRTEAFF
. | . | TRBJ1-2 | TRBV25-1 | TGTGCCAGCAGTGGGACCGGAATCTATGGCTACACCTTC | CASSGTGIYGYTF
. | . | TRBJ2-5 | TRBV3-1/TRBV3-2 | TGTGCCAGCAGCCAAGTGTCTAGGCGGGGAGAGACCCAGTACTTC | CASSQVSRRGETQYF
. | . | TRBJ1-1 | TRBV3-1/TRBV3-2 | TGTGCCAGCAGCCAAGAGGTCGGGAACACTGAAGCTTTCTTT | CASSQEVGNTEAFF
. | TRBD2 | TRBJ2-1 | TRBV6-5 | TGTGCCAGCAGTTATGAAGCGGGAGAGCCCTACAATGAGCAGTTCTTC | CASSYEAGEPYNEQFF
. | . | TRBJ2-1 | TRBV5-1 | TGCGCCAGCAGCTTGGAGTCCCCCTCATCCCTGACGAGCTCCTACAATGAGCAGTTCTTC | CASSLESPSSLTSSYNEQFF